Below, 11 T cell receptor beta chains from the same sample are listed, as sequenced in a study of a mutant IDH1 vaccine in newly diagnosed glioma. Profiling relied on immunoSEQ multiplex PCR, and the TCRdb table lists in-frame clones only, not all of them. The sample carries about 36,000 clones, 80% recorded once. Indicated time point: week 11, during vaccination. The study gave 300 ug of mutant IDH1 20-mer peptide per vaccine dose, with topical imiquimod. Their antigens remain unidentified. The sample here was peripheral blood mononuclear cells (PBMCs), taken from a glioma patient whose treatment included an IDH1 peptide vaccine. The receptors were sampled from a woman aged 25 to 39 with glioma. Some clones in this sample may be carry-over from other donors' samples.

This chain connects TRBV7-2 to TRBJ1-3; a weak D match, TRBD1 (6 bases). This CDR3 has 16 residues. CDR1 is SGHTA, CDR2 FQGNSA, per germline. Trimming took off 4 bases at V and 0 bases at J, with 13 bases between the two ends. The CDR3 DNA reads as TGTGCCAGCAGCTACCTCAGGGGAAGCTCTGGAAACACCATATATTTT. Its translation is CASSYLRGSSGNTIYF.

This chain uses TRBV2 with TRBJ1-5; D gene unclear. This CDR3 is 14 amino acids long. The V gene lost 6 bases and the J gene lost 3 bases, with 12 bases spanning the gap. Germline V gives CDR1 SNHLY, CDR2 FYNNEI. The DNA for the CDR3 is TGTGCCAGCAGCGGCCGACTGTACAATCAGCCCCAGCATTTT. Amino acid sequence: CASSGRLYNQPQHF.

This clone was observed a few times. V and J are TRBV4-2 and TRBJ2-1; D remains ambiguous. The CDR3 loop spans 15 amino acids. The V gene lost 0 bases and the J gene lost 4 bases, with 10 bases spanning the gap. CDR1 and CDR2 (germline): LGHNA, YNFKEQ. The CDR3 protein is CASSQDWGFYNEQFF. The CDR3, as DNA: TGTGCCAGCAGCCAAGATTGGGGATTTTACAATGAGCAGTTCTTC.

V is TRBV6-1 and J is TRBJ2-5; D is possibly TRBD1 or TRBD2 (5 bases each). Germline loops: CDR1 MNHNS, CDR2 SASEGT. Trimming removed 9 bases from V and 4 bases from J, with 12 bases in between. The CDR3 sequence is 12 residues long. CDR3 region: CASIKGRETQYF. The CDR3 nucleotides read TGTGCCAGTATCAAGGGGAGAGAGACCCAGTACTTC.

The chain is built from TRBV27 and TRBJ2-2, with 8 bases fitting TRBD1. J lost 8 bases, V lost 3 bases, and 2 bases had no gene match. In germline, CDR1 is MNHEY, CDR2 SMNVEV (reference sequence). The CDR3 loop spans 13 amino acids. The CDR3, as DNA: TGTGCCAGCAGTTTCCGGACAGGGGGGGAGCTGTTTTTT. Translating it yields CASSFRTGGELFF.

This chain joins TRBV19 and TRBJ2-3; no firm D call. The V end was cut by 7 bases, the J end by 6 bases, with 17 bases between. Per germline, CDR1 LNHDA and CDR2 SQIVND (reference sequence). This CDR3 contains 14 residues. The CDR3: CASKGLGRVDTQYF. The CDR3, as DNA: TGTGCCAGTAAAGGGCTGGGCCGGGTGGATACGCAGTATTTT.

The gene calls are TRBV5-6 and TRBJ1-4; D is unresolved. The CDR3 has 14 residues. V lost 4 bases to trimming and J lost 2 bases, with 9 bases between them. Germline assignment: CDR1 SGHDT and CDR2 YYEEEE. The CDR3 nucleotides are TGTGCCAGCAGCCCTGGAGGGACTAATGAAAAACTGTTTTTT. Encoded protein: CASSPGGTNEKLFF. Variable domain in full (rest from reference TRBV5-6 and TRBJ1-4): DAGVTQSPTHLIKTRGQQVTLRCSPKSGHDTVSWYQQALGQGPQFIFQYYEEEERQRGNFPDRFSGHQFPNYSSELNVNALLLGDSALYLCASSPGGTNEKLFFGSGTQLSVL.

The V and J genes are TRBV6-5 and TRBJ1-2; TRBD1 is a possible D gene (5 bases). The V gene's germline CDR1 is MNHEY and CDR2 SVGAGI. Trimming took off 0 bases at V and 0 bases at J, with 8 bases between the two ends. The CDR3 covers 15 residues. The CDR3 loop is CASSYSGGTNYGYTF. DNA for the CDR3: TGTGCCAGCAGTTACTCGGGGGGTACTAACTATGGCTACACCTTC.

This clone was detected a few times. The V gene is TRBV2, the J gene TRBJ2-7; TRBD2 aligns across 11 bases. The germline V gene has CDR1 SNHLY and CDR2 FYNNEI. V was pared by 6 bases and J by 4 bases, with 5 bases of the junction left unmatched. This CDR3 is built from 14 residues. The CDR3 region is CASSDSSGGYEQYF. The DNA for the CDR3 is TGTGCCAGCAGCGACTCTAGCGGGGGGTACGAGCAGTACTTC.

By its share, this clone is medium-sized. This chain joins TRBV6-1 and TRBJ2-7; D possibly corresponds to TRBD2 (5 bases). The CDR3 has 14 amino acids. Germline values: CDR1 MNHNS, CDR2 SASEGT. Trimming stripped 7 bases from V and 2 bases from J, with 15 bases between. The CDR3 reads CASTVDSFPYEQYF. CDR3 nucleotide sequence: TGTGCCAGCACGGTGGACTCGTTCCCCTACGAGCAGTACTTC.

The genes are TRBV5-6 and TRBJ1-2, with a tentative D call TRBD1 (6 bases). Per the germline V gene, CDR1 is SGHDT and CDR2 is YYEEEE. V was pared by 4 bases and J by 8 bases, with 18 bases between. This CDR3 comprises 14 residues. The DNA of the CDR3 is TGTGCCAGCAGCCCTTGGCAGGGGCGGTACGGCTACACCTTC. Translating gives CASSPWQGRYGYTF.